A single T cell receptor (beta chain) is shown here with its context. The target antigen is unknown. This sample is drawn from a study of PD-1 blockade in classical Hodgkin lymphoma. Whole-study findings and limits: Patients were excluded if nivolumab began under 1 year after ASCT (the autologous transplant). The authors have not defined what causes the repertoire differences, possibly disease activity or prior therapy. CD4+ TCR diversity rose significantly by C4D1, and CD8+ TCR diversity did not.

The table came from immunoSEQ multiplex PCR; TCRdb's copy has only in-frame clones and leaves some out. The sample yields about 50,000 clones, around four fifths seen once. Time point specified: cycle 4 day 1 (C4D1), after 6 weeks of nivolumab. There was relapse after autologous stem cell transplantation in every patient, and there was variation in brentuximab vedotin exposure. Relapsed/refractory classical Hodgkin lymphoma patients had complete, partial or progressive responses. Deletions cut 4 bases from V and 6 bases from J, with 12 bases between. The CDR3 contains 14 residues. Germline V gene lookup returns CDR1 LNHDA and CDR2 SQIVND (reference sequence).

The sequence was obtained from a human donor with classical Hodgkin lymphoma. The sequenced sample was peripheral blood mononuclear cells (PBMCs), obtained before the fourth cycle of nivolumab. The chain joins TRBV19 to TRBJ2-2; maybe TRBD2 (5 bases). CDR3 sequence (DNA): TGTGCCAGTAGTACCCGGACTCCTTCCGGGGAGCTGTTTTTT. The encoded protein is CASSTRTPSGELFF.